A single sample is the source of the 6 T cell receptor beta chains below, sequenced in a study of human T cells and chemical hapten exposure. Time point of the sample: patch test 1, 2 weeks after DPC sensitization. Treatment of the sample: therapeutic diphenylcyclopropenone sensitization with weekly scalp DPC. TCRdb ran MiXCR on the RACE reads and lists one entry per CDR3 protein. Seen here are about 360,000 distinct CDR3 sequences, around 4.8% observed once, and the top ten hold 2% to 2.5%. Sequencing used whole blood, obtained in connection with sensitization to the hapten diphenylcyclopropenone (DPC). The receptors originated from a woman in her fifties or sixties with alopecia areata. Some clones in this sample may be carry-over from other donors' samples.

The sample holds many counts of this clonotype. This chain links TRBV29-1 with TRBJ1-1, with 10 bases identical to TRBD1. In germline, CDR1 is SQVTM, CDR2 ANQGSEA. The J segment lost 2 bases and the V segment lost 4 bases, leaving 10 bases of the junction unmatched. This CDR3 region has 16 residues. This CDR3 reads CSVGGTGANFNTEAFF. The CDR3 coding sequence is TGCAGCGTTGGGGGGACAGGGGCGAACTTTAACACTGAAGCTTTCTTT.

This clonotype was recorded many times. V is TRBV4-3 and J is TRBJ2-7; the D call may be TRBD1 or TRBD2 (6 bases each). Germline V gene data show CDR1 as LGHNA and CDR2 as YSLEER. V lost 4 bases and J 2 bases, leaving 15 bases between the germline ends. The CDR3 consists of 15 residues. The CDR3 loop reads CASSPTGGDTYEQYF. The CDR3 bases are TGCGCCAGCAGCCCTACCGGAGGGGACACCTACGAGCAGTACTTC.

V usage is TRBV6-2 or TRBV6-3 and J usage is TRBJ2-5; D tentatively reads TRBD1 or TRBD2 (5 bases each). This CDR3 has 13 residues. Trimming took off 5 bases at V and 1 base at J, with 8 bases between the two ends. Germline V gene sequence: CDR1 MNHEY, CDR2 SVGEGT. The CDR3 bases are TGTGCCAGCAGTGACAGCGGCCAAGAGACCCAGTACTTC. It codes for CASSDSGQETQYF.

The chain couples TRBV14 to TRBJ1-4, with 8 bases that match TRBD1. Germline lookup yields CDR1 SGHDN and CDR2 FVKESK. J lost 7 bases, V lost 4 bases, and 5 bases had no gene match. This CDR3 contains 14 residues. As DNA, the CDR3 is TGTGCCAGCAGCCCCCGACAGGGGCGTGAAAAACTGTTTTTT. Its protein is CASSPRQGREKLFF.

This clonotype was seen repeatedly, ten times or more. The chain couples TRBV7-6 to TRBJ2-7; weak D call: TRBD2 (5 bases). The CDR3 is made up of 12 amino acids. Per the germline V gene, CDR1 is SGHVS and CDR2 is FNYEAQ. The V gene lost 5 bases and the J gene lost 5 bases, with 10 bases spanning the gap. The CDR3 protein is CASSPAGDEQYF. The CDR3 DNA sequence: TGTGCCAGCAGCCCCGCCGGGGACGAGCAGTACTTC.

This clonotype came up a few times. One end of the junction is discordant with germline, which a read error may explain. The chain carries TRBV29-1 and TRBJ2-7; D gene ambiguous. This CDR3 region has 11 residues. In germline, CDR1 is SQVTM, CDR2 ANQGSEA. CDR3 sequence (DNA): TGCAGCGCTGAATCCGGATACGAGCAGTACTTC. Amino acids: CSAESGYEQYF.